This TCR beta chain came from a study of blood T cell repertoires in COVID-19. Participants' reported clinical history set cohort assignment. Profiling relied on immunoSEQ multiplex PCR, and the TCRdb table lists in-frame clones only, not all of them. In the table there are around 300,000 clones, 85% to 90% of which are singletons. CDR3 size: 17 residues. The receptor comes from a woman aged 55-70 years who had recovered from COVID-19. Sequencing used PBMCs or T cells enriched from blood (not recorded which). V and J are TRBV21-1 and TRBJ1-1; the D call TRBD1 from the table was never checked on the DNA. TRBV21-1 is assigned pseudogene status. In DNA, the CDR3 is TGTGCCAGCAGTTTTTGGACAGGGGAGGGGATGAACACTGAAGCTTTCTTT. Translation: CASSFWTGEGMNTEAFF.